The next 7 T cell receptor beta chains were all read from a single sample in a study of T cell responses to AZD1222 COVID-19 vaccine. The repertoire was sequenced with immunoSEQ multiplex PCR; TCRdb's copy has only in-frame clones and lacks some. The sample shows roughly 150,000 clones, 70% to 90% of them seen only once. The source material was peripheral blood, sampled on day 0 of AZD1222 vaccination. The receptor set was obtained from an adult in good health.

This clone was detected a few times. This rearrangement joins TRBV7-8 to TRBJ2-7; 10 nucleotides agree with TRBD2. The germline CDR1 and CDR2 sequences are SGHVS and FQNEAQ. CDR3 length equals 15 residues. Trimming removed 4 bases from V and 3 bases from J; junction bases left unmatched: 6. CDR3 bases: TGTGCCAGCAGCTACTTAGCGGGAGGAGACTACGAGCAGTACTTC. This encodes CASSYLAGGDYEQYF.

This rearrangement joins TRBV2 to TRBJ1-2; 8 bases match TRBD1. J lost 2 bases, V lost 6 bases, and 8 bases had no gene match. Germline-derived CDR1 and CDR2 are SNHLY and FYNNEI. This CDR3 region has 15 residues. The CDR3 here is CASSVGTGSNYGYTF. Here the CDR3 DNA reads TGTGCCAGCAGCGTAGGGACAGGCTCAAACTATGGCTACACCTTC.

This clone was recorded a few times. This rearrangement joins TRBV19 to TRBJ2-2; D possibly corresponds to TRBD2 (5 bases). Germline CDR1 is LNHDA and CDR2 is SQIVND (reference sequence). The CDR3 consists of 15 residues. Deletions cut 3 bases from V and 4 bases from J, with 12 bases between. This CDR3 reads CASSIPSWSTGELFF. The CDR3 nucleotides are TGTGCCAGTAGTATCCCTAGCTGGTCCACCGGGGAGCTGTTTTTT.

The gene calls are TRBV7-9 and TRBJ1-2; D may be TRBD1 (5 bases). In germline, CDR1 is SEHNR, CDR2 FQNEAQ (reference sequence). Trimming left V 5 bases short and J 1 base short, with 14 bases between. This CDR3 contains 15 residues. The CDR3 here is CASSAYGGVNYGYTF. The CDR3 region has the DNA TGTGCCAGCAGCGCTTACGGGGGGGTTAACTATGGCTACACCTTC.

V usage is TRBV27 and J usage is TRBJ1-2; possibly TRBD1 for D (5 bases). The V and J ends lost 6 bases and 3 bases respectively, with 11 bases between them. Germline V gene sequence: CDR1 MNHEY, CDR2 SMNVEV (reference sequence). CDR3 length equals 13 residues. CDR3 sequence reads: CASSLGQDYGYTF. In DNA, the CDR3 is TGTGCCAGCAGCCTCGGACAAGACTATGGCTACACCTTC.

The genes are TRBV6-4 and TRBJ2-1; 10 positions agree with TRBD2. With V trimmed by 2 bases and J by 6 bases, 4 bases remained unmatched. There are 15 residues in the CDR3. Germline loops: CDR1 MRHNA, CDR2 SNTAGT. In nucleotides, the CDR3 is TGTGCCAGCAGTGACGGGCCTAGCGGGGGCAATGAGCAGTTCTTC. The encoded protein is CASSDGPSGGNEQFF.

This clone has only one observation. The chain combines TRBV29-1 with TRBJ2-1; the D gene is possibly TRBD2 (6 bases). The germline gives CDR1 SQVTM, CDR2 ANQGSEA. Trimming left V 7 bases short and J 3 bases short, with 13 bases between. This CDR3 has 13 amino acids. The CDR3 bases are TGCAGCGGGGCCGGGACTCGCTACAATGAGCAGTTCTTC. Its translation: CSGAGTRYNEQFF.